Below, one T cell receptor (beta chain) is given with its context. As yet, its antigen is unknown. Using immunoSEQ multiplex PCR, the repertoire was profiled, and TCRdb retains in-frame clones only, with some absent. The sample contains tens of thousands of clones, around four fifths of which appear only once. The data belong to a study of T cell clones after liver transplantation. Study background: HCV positivity affected three of eight recipients; the rest lacked autoimmune or viral indications. At least one year of complete immunosuppression withdrawal without enzymes over twice normal defined tolerance. Study findings and constraints: Low donor cell numbers restricted donor-reactive repertoire measurement in a couple of subjects. Post-transplant, graft-donor-reactive CD4 TCRbeta sequences in blood dropped significantly in 5 of 8 subjects.

The CDR3 consists of 18 residues. Germline loops: CDR1 SGHVS, CDR2 FQNEAQ. V shed 5 bases and J 3 bases; nucleotides not matched to a gene: 17. The sample in question was CD4+ T cells from blood, obtained less than 50 months after liver transplant. This sequence was found in a human patient who received a liver transplant. The T cells may come from the graft donor. The chain employs TRBV7-8 and TRBJ2-5; 8 bases are shared with TRBD2. The CDR3 DNA reads TGTGCCAGCAGCCCCCACCGGGGGGGCGGGGCGCCGAAAGAGACCCAGTACTTC. As protein: CASSPHRGGGAPKETQYF.